The 7 T cell receptor beta chains below come from one sample, sequenced in a study of T cells in Graves' hyperthyroidism and ophthalmopathy. The TCR beta CDR3 regions underwent amplification using RNA transcripts as the source. RT-PCR in the first round (using the HTBI primer set) targeted the TCR CDR3. TCRdb called the multiplex PCR reads again in MiXCR, with one record for every CDR3 protein. The sample consists of over 650,000 distinct CDR3 sequences, about 17% of them appearing once. Material for sequencing was blood. The receptors derive from a man aged 18 to 30 with Graves' hyperthyroidism.

This clonotype was found many times. This chain uses TRBV27 with TRBJ2-7; 8 bases align to TRBD1. J lost 6 bases, V lost 5 bases, and 6 bases had no gene match. Germline V CDR1 and CDR2: MNHEY, SMNVEV (reference sequence). CDR3 length: 13 amino acids. As DNA, the CDR3 is TGTGCCAGCAGTGAGACAGGGGTCGGCGAGCAGTACTTC. The encoded protein is CASSETGVGEQYF.

This clonotype was observed many times. One end of the junction fails to match germline, which may point to a read error. The rearrangement links TRBV5-1 to TRBJ2-7; D gene unclear. Germline V gene data show CDR1 as SGHRS and CDR2 as YFSETQ. This CDR3 is 12 amino acids long. Written as DNA, the CDR3 is TGTGCCAGCAGCTTAGCAGCCGGCGAGCAGTACTTC. Residues: CASSLAAGEQYF. The whole variable domain, filled in from reference TRBV5-1 and TRBJ2-7, reads KAGVTQTPRYLIKTRGQQVTLSCSPISGHRSVSWYQQTPGQGLQFLFEYFSETQRNKGNFPGRFSGRQFSNSRSEMNVSTLELGDSALYLCASSLAAGEQYFGPGTRLTVT.

This clonotype was counted a few times. V gene TRBV7-8 combines with J gene TRBJ2-1, with D possibly TRBD2 on 6 matching bases. CDR3 size: 14 residues. The germline V and J ends were trimmed by 3 bases and 8 bases, with 14 bases remaining between them. Germline CDR1 SGHVS, CDR2 FQNEAQ. The CDR3 loop is CASSLRGPPHEQFF. The CDR3 nucleotides are TGTGCCAGCAGCTTGCGGGGACCCCCCCATGAGCAGTTCTTC.

About this clonotype: One junction end disagrees with the germline gene, perhaps due to a read error. The chain couples TRBV10-3 to TRBJ2-3; 8 bases map to TRBD1. Per the germline V gene, CDR1 is ENHRY and CDR2 is SYGVKD. The CDR3 runs to 16 residues. CDR3 in DNA: TGTGCCAGCAGTACCCGGACAGGGTTTGGGACATATACGCAGTATTTT. Translating gives CASSTRTGFGTYTQYF.

This clonotype was picked up a small number of times. One junction end disagrees with the germline gene, perhaps due to a read error. This chain connects TRBV20-1 to TRBJ2-7; no firm D call. The CDR3 has 14 amino acids. Germline CDR1 DFQATT, CDR2 SNEGSKA (reference sequence). The CDR3 nucleotides are TGCAGTGCTAGACCGGTCCCTTTTTCCTACGGGCAGTACTTC. It codes for CSARPVPFSYGQYF.

This clonotype was seen ten or more times. The chain carries TRBV10-3 and TRBJ2-7, with 11 positions matching TRBD1. CDR1 is ENHRY, CDR2 SYGVKD, per germline. Losses at the gene ends were 10 bases for V and 6 bases for J; bases not matched to a gene: 8. The CDR3 covers 13 residues. The CDR3 loop reads CATASGTGGEQYF. CDR3 nucleotide sequence: TGTGCCACGGCGTCCGGGACAGGGGGCGAGCAGTACTTC.

This clonotype was counted at least ten times. The chain joins TRBV3-1 to TRBJ2-7, with D perhaps TRBD2 (6 bases). CDR3 length: 15 residues. V lost 0 bases and J lost 2, with 11 bases in between. CDR1 LGHDT and CDR2 YNNKEL come from the germline V gene (reference sequence). CDR3 sequence (DNA): TGTGCCAGCAGCCAAGACCCTAGCGCAACCTACGAGCAGTACTTC. Translating gives CASSQDPSATYEQYF.